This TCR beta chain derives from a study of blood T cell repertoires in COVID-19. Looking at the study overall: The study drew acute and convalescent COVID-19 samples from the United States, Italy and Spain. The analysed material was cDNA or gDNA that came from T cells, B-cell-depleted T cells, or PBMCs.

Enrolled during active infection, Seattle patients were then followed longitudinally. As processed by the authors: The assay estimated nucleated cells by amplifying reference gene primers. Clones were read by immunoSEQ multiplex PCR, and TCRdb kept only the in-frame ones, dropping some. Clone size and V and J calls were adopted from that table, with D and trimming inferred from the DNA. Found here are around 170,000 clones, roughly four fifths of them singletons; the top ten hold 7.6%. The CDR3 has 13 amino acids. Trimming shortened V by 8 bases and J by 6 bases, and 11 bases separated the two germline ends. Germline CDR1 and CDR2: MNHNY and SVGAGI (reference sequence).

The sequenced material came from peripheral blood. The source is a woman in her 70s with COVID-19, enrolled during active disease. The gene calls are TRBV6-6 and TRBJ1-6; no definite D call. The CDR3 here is CASRRVGNSPLHF. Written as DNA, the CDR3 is TGTGCCAGCCGGCGGGTGGGTAATTCACCCCTCCACTTT.